The 12 T cell receptor beta chains presented below share a single source sample, sequenced in a study of T cells in Graves' hyperthyroidism and ophthalmopathy. Amplified regions were TCR beta CDR3 sequences from RNA transcripts. First-round RT-PCR of the TCR CDR3 relied on the HTBI primer set. TCRdb independently ran MiXCR on the multiplex PCR reads; one entry per CDR3 protein. The data show around 720,000 distinct CDR3 sequences, roughly 32% seen once. The sequenced material came from blood. These receptors were obtained from a woman between 35 and 50 years old with Graves' hyperthyroidism.

The V gene is TRBV6-2 or TRBV6-3, the J gene TRBJ1-2, with 7 bases matching TRBD1. There are 13 residues in the CDR3. Germline V CDR1 and CDR2: MNHEY, SVGEGT. J was trimmed by 2 bases and V by 6 bases; bases with no gene match: 3. CDR3 in amino acids: CASSNRGNYGYTF. The CDR3 bases are TGTGCCAGCAGCAACAGGGGAAACTATGGCTACACCTTC.

The chain employs TRBV7-8 and TRBJ1-5, with D possibly matching TRBD1 (5 bases). The CDR3 length is 14 residues. Germline V gives CDR1 SGHVS, CDR2 FQNEAQ. Trimming removed 2 bases at V and 5 bases at J, with 10 bases between. CDR3 coding DNA: TGTGCCAGCAGCTTACCGGGACCCGATCAGCCCCAGCATTTT. It encodes CASSLPGPDQPQHF.

The CDR3 region is CASSPQRTAIYEQYF. The CDR3, as DNA: TGTGCCAGCAGCCCCCAACGGACAGCAATCTACGAGCAGTACTTC. This chain links TRBV9 with TRBJ2-7; D is perhaps TRBD1 (6 bases). The CDR3 loop spans 15 amino acids. V was shortened by 4 bases and J by 3 bases, with 17 bases between the two germline ends. The germline V gene encodes CDR1 SGDLS and CDR2 YYNGEE.

This clonotype was seen a handful of times. J is TRBJ1-1 and V is TRBV19, with TRBD1 as a possible D gene (5 bases). The ends were cut back, 7 bases at V and 0 bases at J, with 9 bases in the middle. This CDR3 comprises 13 residues. CDR1 is LNHDA and CDR2 is SQIVND in the germline V gene (reference sequence). The CDR3 coding sequence is TGTGCCAGTACCCGAGGGGTGAACACTGAAGCTTTCTTT. Protein: CASTRGVNTEAFF.

This clonotype was counted between two and nine times. V is TRBV6-5 and J is TRBJ1-5; possible D gene TRBD1, 6 bases. The CDR3 loop spans 15 amino acids. Germline CDR1 MNHEY, CDR2 SVGAGI. The germline V and J ends were trimmed by 7 bases and 0 bases, with 13 bases remaining between them. In DNA, the CDR3 is TGTGCCAGCACGTACTGGACAGATAGCAATCAGCCCCAGCATTTT. It is translated as CASTYWTDSNQPQHF.

The chain recombines TRBV10-3 with TRBJ1-2, with TRBD1 matching 8 bases. Losses at the gene ends were 8 bases for V and 7 bases for J; bases not matched to a gene: 3. CDR1 and CDR2 from the germline V gene are ENHRY and SYGVKD. CDR3 length: 11 residues. CDR3 sequence: CAIPRGPGYTF. The CDR3 bases are TGTGCCATCCCCAGGGGGCCTGGCTACACCTTC.

This clonotype was seen at least ten times. This chain connects TRBV12-3 or TRBV12-4 to TRBJ1-1; D ambiguous. Trimming removed 10 bases from V and 0 bases from J, with 6 bases in between. This CDR3 is built from 11 residues. The CDR3 DNA is TGTGCCACCTCTATGAACACTGAAGCTTTCTTT. As protein: CATSMNTEAFF.

This clonotype was observed many times. The CDR3 bases are TGTGCCACCAGTGATTTTTTGGGGGCTGGCTACACCTTC. It yields the protein CATSDFLGAGYTF. V usage is TRBV24-1 and J usage is TRBJ1-2; D may be TRBD1 (6 bases). The V and J ends lost 1 base and 7 bases respectively, with 9 bases between them. The length of the CDR3 is 13 residues. Germline V gene sequence: CDR1 KGHDR, CDR2 SFDVKD.

This clonotype was recorded a few times. The chain has TRBV12-3 or TRBV12-4 and TRBJ1-6; 8 nucleotides align to TRBD1. V was pared by 6 bases and J by 14 bases, with 9 bases of the junction left unmatched. This CDR3 has 13 amino acids. CDR3 in amino acids: CASSLTGAQALHF. DNA for the CDR3: TGTGCCAGCAGCTTGACAGGGGCTCAGGCCCTCCACTTT.

The chain carries TRBV20-1 and TRBJ2-5; D might be TRBD1 or TRBD2, each matching 7 bases. Germline V CDR1 and CDR2: DFQATT, SNEGSKA (reference sequence). This CDR3 contains 16 residues. Trimming took 5 bases from V and 5 from J, leaving 24 bases between them. The CDR3 bases are TGCAGTGCTCCCTTAGGGGGCGGGAGTCTGGGGGAGACCCAGTACTTC. Protein: CSAPLGGGSLGETQYF.

This chain joins TRBV20-1 and TRBJ1-4; D is possibly TRBD1 (6 bases). The CDR3 runs to 15 residues. Germline V gene data show CDR1 as DFQATT and CDR2 as SNEGSKA (reference sequence). The ends were cut back, 6 bases at V and 5 bases at J, with 19 bases in the middle. For the CDR3, the DNA is TGCAGTGCAAGCCGGTGGAGGGGGGGGAATGAAAAACTGTTTTTT. Residues: CSASRWRGGNEKLFF.

The sample holds many counts of this clonotype. The chain couples TRBV7-2 to TRBJ1-2; D ambiguous. Trimming took off 3 bases at V and 2 bases at J, with 13 bases between the two ends. The CDR3 extends over 15 amino acids. Germline V gene lookup returns CDR1 SGHTA and CDR2 FQGNSA. This CDR3 reads CASSFSPGRNYGYTF. CDR3 bases: TGTGCCAGCAGCTTCTCCCCAGGTAGAAACTATGGCTACACCTTC.